This T cell receptor beta chain derives from a study of response to subunit inactivated influenza vaccine. TCRdb passed the RT-PCR reads through MiXCR, listing each CDR3 protein once. The repertoire consists of about 500,000 distinct CDR3 sequences, with about 15% occurring once and the leading ten covering 3%. Findings of the study overall: Each seasonal flu vaccination may recruit only limited new T cells, authors suggested.

Note on this clonotype: Its antigen is not known.

The CDR3 has 11 amino acids. Germline trimming cut 10 bases from V and 4 bases from J; bases unmatched to any gene: 2. Germline V gene lookup returns CDR1 KGHDR and CDR2 SFDVKD. Sequenced here: CD4+ T cells sorted from PBMCs, sampled less than 25 months after vaccination. This chain connects TRBV24-1 to TRBJ2-7; 8 nucleotides align to TRBD2. The receptor was derived from a man in his fifties or sixties who received an inactivated influenza vaccine. CDR3 loop: CATQRGYEQYF. The CDR3 region has the DNA TGTGCCACGCAGCGGGGGTACGAGCAGTACTTC.